The rows below give T cell receptor beta chains drawn from one sample of a study of blood T cell repertoires in COVID-19. Sequenced by immunoSEQ multiplex PCR; TCRdb stores in-frame clones only, minus some. This sample has about 73,000 clones, with roughly three quarters found just once. Material: peripheral blood. Source of these receptors: a man in his sixties or seventies with COVID-19, enrolled during active disease. CDR3s include the opening cysteine and the closing phenylalanine or tryptophan. D genes are given only for firm matches. Clone size appears in some rows only: once, few, many, or a class for an expanded clone.

d_call,clone_size,j_call,v_call,cdr3_aa,cdr3_nt
TRBD1,.,TRBJ1-5,TRBV5-3,CARSLARGSGQPQHF,TGTGCCAGAAGCTTGGCCAGGGGGTCCGGTCAGCCCCAGCATTTT
.,.,TRBJ2-7,TRBV6-5,CASSYRDTLYEQYF,TGTGCCAGCAGTTACCGGGACACTCTCTACGAGCAGTACTTC
.,.,TRBJ2-3,TRBV19,CASTKPGAGAPDTQYF,TGTGCCAGTACAAAGCCAGGGGCGGGAGCCCCAGATACGCAGTATTTT
TRBD1,.,TRBJ1-6,TRBV27,CASRQGAGDSPLHF,TGTGCCAGCAGACAGGGGGCCGGTGATTCACCCCTCCACTTT
TRBD1,.,TRBJ1-5,TRBV19,CASRDVGQGLNQPQHF,TGTGCCAGTAGGGATGTGGGACAGGGGTTGAATCAGCCCCAGCATTTT
TRBD2,.,TRBJ2-3,TRBV18,CASSPLAGVSTDTQYF,TGTGCCAGCTCACCACTAGCGGGGGTGAGCACAGATACGCAGTATTTT
.,.,TRBJ2-5,TRBV5-1,CASSLETGQETQYF,TGCGCCAGCAGCTTGGAGACAGGCCAAGAGACCCAGTACTTC
.,.,TRBJ2-7,TRBV5-1,CASSLQGLSTYEQYF,TGCGCCAGCAGCTTGCAGGGACTCTCAACCTACGAGCAGTACTTC
TRBD2,.,TRBJ2-1,TRBV28,CASSLVLAGGHEQFF,TGTGCCAGCAGTTTAGTCCTAGCGGGAGGTCATGAGCAGTTCTTC
.,.,TRBJ1-5,TRBV2,CASSEINYSNQPQHF,TGTGCCAGCAGTGAAATAAACTATAGCAATCAGCCCCAGCATTTT
.,.,TRBJ1-3,TRBV25-1,CASSAGPLGSGNTIYF,TGTGCCAGCAGTGCAGGCCCCTTGGGCTCTGGAAACACCATATATTTT
.,.,TRBJ1-1,TRBV5-1,CASSLELSGVTEAFF,TGCGCCAGCAGCTTGGAATTATCCGGGGTCACTGAAGCTTTCTTT
.,.,TRBJ1-2,TRBV4-1,CASSLDGLYGYTF,TGCGCCAGCAGCCTGGACGGACTCTATGGCTACACCTTC
.,.,TRBJ1-1,TRBV27,CASSREGITEAFF,TGTGCCAGCTCCCGGGAGGGGATCACTGAAGCTTTCTTT
.,few,TRBJ2-2,TRBV28,CASSQGGVGTGELFF,TGTGCCAGCAGTCAAGGCGGGGTTGGCACCGGGGAGCTGTTTTTT
TRBD2,.,TRBJ2-1,TRBV19,CASSFLAGVGNEQFF,TGTGCCAGTAGTTTTCTAGCGGGAGTGGGCAATGAGCAGTTCTTC
TRBD2,.,TRBJ2-7,TRBV7-2,CASSLGAGATYEQYF,TGTGCCAGCAGCTTAGGAGCGGGGGCCACCTACGAGCAGTACTTC
TRBD2,.,TRBJ2-7,TRBV5-4,CASNDRVASGRTEQYF,TGTGCCAGCAACGATCGCGTAGCTAGCGGGAGAACCGAGCAGTACTTC
.,.,TRBJ2-5,TRBV7-2,CASSSPAGDETQYF,TGTGCCAGCAGCTCTCCGGCAGGGGACGAGACCCAGTACTTC
TRBD1,.,TRBJ1-4,TRBV28,CASSPLGTGGHGYEKLFF,TGTGCCAGCAGTCCCCTTGGAACAGGGGGGCATGGCTATGAAAAACTGTTTTTT
TRBD1,once,TRBJ2-7,TRBV2,CASSRQTGNSYEQYF,TGTGCCAGCAGTCGACAGACAGGGAACTCCTACGAGCAGTACTTC
.,.,TRBJ1-1,TRBV6-6,CASSYSQSVTEAFF,TGTGCCAGCAGTTACTCGCAGTCTGTCACTGAAGCTTTCTTT
.,.,TRBJ2-1,TRBV28,CASSYSIADEQFF,TGTGCCAGCAGTTACTCAATAGCGGATGAGCAGTTCTTC
TRBD2,.,TRBJ2-2,TRBV19,CASGVAGETGELFF,TGTGCCAGTGGAGTAGCGGGAGAAACCGGGGAGCTGTTTTTT
TRBD1,.,TRBJ1-1,TRBV18,CASSGTGVAEAFF,TGTGCCAGCTCAGGGACAGGGGTGGCTGAAGCTTTCTTT
.,.,TRBJ2-2,TRBV5-4,CASSLETRSGELFF,TGTGCCAGCAGCTTGGAAACTCGCTCCGGGGAGCTGTTTTTT
.,.,TRBJ1-1,TRBV30,CAWGGAQMNTEAFF,TGTGCCTGGGGGGGGGCACAAATGAACACTGAAGCTTTCTTT
.,.,TRBJ1-4,TRBV2,CASSDDEKLFF,TGTGCCAGCAGTGACGATGAAAAACTGTTTTTT
.,few,TRBJ1-5,TRBV5-6,CASSLSRVGNQPQHF,TGTGCCAGCAGCTTGTCCAGGGTGGGCAATCAGCCCCAGCATTTT
.,.,TRBJ2-7,TRBV7-2,CASSLSYEQYF,TGTGCCAGCAGCCTTAGCTACGAGCAGTACTTC
.,.,TRBJ1-1,TRBV5-1,CASSLTGLNTEAFF,TGCGCCAGCAGCCTAACAGGACTGAACACTGAAGCTTTCTTT
.,.,TRBJ1-5,TRBV6-5,CASYKGGDGNQPQHF,TGTGCCAGCTATAAGGGAGGGGATGGAAATCAGCCCCAGCATTTT
TRBD2,.,TRBJ2-2,TRBV30,CAWMGLAGPVGGELFF,TGTGCCTGGATGGGGCTAGCGGGCCCCGTGGGGGGGGAGCTGTTTTTT
.,.,TRBJ2-7,TRBV19,CASSISRGYEQYF,TGTGCCAGTAGTATAAGCAGGGGCTACGAGCAGTACTTC
TRBD2,few,TRBJ2-7,TRBV7-2,CASSLVAGGYYEQYF,TGTGCCAGCAGCTTAGTAGCGGGCGGGTACTACGAGCAGTACTTC
TRBD2,.,TRBJ2-2,TRBV5-4,CASSPSGANTGELFF,TGTGCCAGCAGCCCTAGCGGGGCGAACACCGGGGAGCTGTTTTTT
.,.,TRBJ1-1,TRBV6-5,CASSYALLNTEAFF,TGTGCCAGCAGTTACGCACTGTTGAACACTGAAGCTTTCTTT
.,.,TRBJ1-5,TRBV3-1/TRBV3-2,CASSQAFSNQPQHF,TGTGCCAGCAGTCAGGCCTTTAGCAATCAGCCCCAGCATTTT
TRBD1,.,TRBJ2-3,TRBV28,CASSLRGQGTDTQYF,TGTGCCAGCAGCCTCAGGGGACAGGGGACAGATACGCAGTATTTT
TRBD1,.,TRBJ1-5,TRBV9,CASSGGQKNQPQHF,TGTGCCAGCAGCGGGGGACAGAAAAATCAGCCCCAGCATTTT
TRBD1,.,TRBJ2-1,TRBV7-3,CASGRDSYNEQFF,TGTGCCAGCGGTCGGGACAGCTACAATGAGCAGTTCTTC
TRBD2,.,TRBJ2-1,TRBV12-5,CASGLASGVYNEQFF,TGTGCTAGTGGTTTGGCTAGCGGGGTCTACAATGAGCAGTTCTTC
.,.,TRBJ1-2,TRBV5-5,CASSLGQPNYGYTF,TGTGCCAGCAGCTTGGGACAGCCCAACTATGGCTACACCTTC
.,.,TRBJ1-2,TRBV5-4,CASSSQLYGYTF,TGTGCCAGCAGCTCACAGCTCTATGGCTACACCTTC
TRBD2,.,TRBJ2-2,TRBV5-4,CASSSGLAGTGELFF,TGTGCCAGCAGCTCTGGACTAGCGGGCACCGGGGAGCTGTTTTTT
TRBD1,.,TRBJ1-6,TRBV2,CASTLEGALRSPLHF,TGTGCCAGCACGCTCGAGGGGGCGCTTCGGTCACCCCTCCACTTT
TRBD2,.,TRBJ2-1,TRBV4-3,CASSQETSGLSYNEQFF,TGCGCCAGCAGCCAAGAAACTAGCGGGCTCTCCTACAATGAGCAGTTCTTC
TRBD2,.,TRBJ2-7,TRBV5-8,CASSLSTSGNYEQYF,TGTGCCAGCAGCTTAAGCACTAGCGGGAACTACGAGCAGTACTTC
.,once,TRBJ1-2,TRBV5-4,CASSSWGVSYGYTF,TGTGCCAGCAGCAGCTGGGGGGTTAGCTATGGCTACACCTTC
TRBD1,.,TRBJ2-2,TRBV9,CASSAGGAYIGELFF,TGTGCCAGCAGCGCAGGGGGCGCTTATATCGGGGAGCTGTTTTTT
.,.,TRBJ1-5,TRBV27,CASSPWEVGVGQPQHF,TGTGCCAGCAGCCCGTGGGAGGTTGGTGTGGGTCAGCCCCAGCATTTT